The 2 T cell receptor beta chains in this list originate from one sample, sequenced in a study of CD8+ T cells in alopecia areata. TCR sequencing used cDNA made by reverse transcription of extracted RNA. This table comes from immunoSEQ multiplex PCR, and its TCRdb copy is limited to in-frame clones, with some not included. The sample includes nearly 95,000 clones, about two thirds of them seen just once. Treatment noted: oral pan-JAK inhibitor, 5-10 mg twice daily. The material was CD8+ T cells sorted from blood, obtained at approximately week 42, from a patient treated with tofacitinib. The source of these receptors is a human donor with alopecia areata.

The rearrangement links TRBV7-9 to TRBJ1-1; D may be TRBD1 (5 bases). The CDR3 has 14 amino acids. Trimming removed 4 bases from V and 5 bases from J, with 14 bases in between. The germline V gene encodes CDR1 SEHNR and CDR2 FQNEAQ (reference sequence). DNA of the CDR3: TGTGCCAGCAGCTCGACAGTGGGAGAAACTGAAGCTTTCTTT. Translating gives CASSSTVGETEAFF.

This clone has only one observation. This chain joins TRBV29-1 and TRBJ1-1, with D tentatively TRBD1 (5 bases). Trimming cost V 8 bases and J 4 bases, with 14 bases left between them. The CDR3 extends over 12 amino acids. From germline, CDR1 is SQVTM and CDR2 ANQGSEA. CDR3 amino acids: CSIVQGGTEAFF. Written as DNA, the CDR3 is TGCAGCATTGTCCAGGGCGGCACTGAAGCTTTCTTT.